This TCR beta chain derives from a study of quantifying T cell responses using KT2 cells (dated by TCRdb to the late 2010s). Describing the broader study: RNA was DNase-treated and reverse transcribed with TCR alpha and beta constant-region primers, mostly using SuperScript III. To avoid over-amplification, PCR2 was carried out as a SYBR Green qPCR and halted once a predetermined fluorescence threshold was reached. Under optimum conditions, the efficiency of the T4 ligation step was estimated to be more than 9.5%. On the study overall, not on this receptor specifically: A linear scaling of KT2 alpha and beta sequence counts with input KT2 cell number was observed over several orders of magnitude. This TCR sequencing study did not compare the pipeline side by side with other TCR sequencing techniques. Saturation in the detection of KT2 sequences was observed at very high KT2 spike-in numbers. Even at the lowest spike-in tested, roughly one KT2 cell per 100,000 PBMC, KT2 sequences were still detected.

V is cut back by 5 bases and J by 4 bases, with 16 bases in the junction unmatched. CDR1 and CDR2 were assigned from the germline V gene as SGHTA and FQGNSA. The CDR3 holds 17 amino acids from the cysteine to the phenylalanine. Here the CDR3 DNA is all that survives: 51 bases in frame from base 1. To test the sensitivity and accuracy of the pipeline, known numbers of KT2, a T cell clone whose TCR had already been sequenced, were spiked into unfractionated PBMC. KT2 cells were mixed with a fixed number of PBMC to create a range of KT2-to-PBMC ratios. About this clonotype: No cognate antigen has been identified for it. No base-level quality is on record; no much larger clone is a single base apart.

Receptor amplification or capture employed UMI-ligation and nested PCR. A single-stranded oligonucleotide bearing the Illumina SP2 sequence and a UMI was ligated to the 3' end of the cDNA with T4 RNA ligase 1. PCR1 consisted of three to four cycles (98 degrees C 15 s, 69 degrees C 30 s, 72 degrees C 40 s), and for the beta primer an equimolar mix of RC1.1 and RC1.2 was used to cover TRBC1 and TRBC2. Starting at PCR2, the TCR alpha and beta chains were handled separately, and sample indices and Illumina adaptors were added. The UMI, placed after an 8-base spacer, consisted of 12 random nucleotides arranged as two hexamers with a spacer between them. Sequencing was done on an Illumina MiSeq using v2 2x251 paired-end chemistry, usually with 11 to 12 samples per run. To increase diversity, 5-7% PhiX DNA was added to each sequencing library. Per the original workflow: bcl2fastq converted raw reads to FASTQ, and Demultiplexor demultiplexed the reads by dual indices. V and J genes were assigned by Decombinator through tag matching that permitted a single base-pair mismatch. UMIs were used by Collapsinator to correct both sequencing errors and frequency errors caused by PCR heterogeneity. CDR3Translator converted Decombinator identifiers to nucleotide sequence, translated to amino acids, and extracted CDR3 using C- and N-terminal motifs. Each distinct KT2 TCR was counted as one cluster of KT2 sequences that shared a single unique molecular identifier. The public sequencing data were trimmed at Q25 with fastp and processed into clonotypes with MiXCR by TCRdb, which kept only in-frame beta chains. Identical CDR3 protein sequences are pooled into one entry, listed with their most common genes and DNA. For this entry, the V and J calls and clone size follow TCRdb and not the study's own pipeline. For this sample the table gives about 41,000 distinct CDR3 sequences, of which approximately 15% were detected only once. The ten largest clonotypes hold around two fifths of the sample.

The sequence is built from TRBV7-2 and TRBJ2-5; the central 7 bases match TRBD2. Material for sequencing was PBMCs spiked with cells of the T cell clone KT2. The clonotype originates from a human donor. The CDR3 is CASSPPGTINGGETQYF. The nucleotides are TGTGCCAGCAGCCCGCCGGGGACTATTAATGGAGGAGAGACCCAGTACTTC.